The rows below give T cell receptor beta chains drawn from one sample of a study of control samples from healthy donors and cancer patients. The table came from immunoSEQ multiplex PCR; TCRdb's copy has only in-frame clones and leaves some out. Seen here are about 140,000 clones, around nine tenths observed once, and the top ten hold 4.9%. The sample taken for sequencing was blood. The receptors derive from a young man in good health. CDR3s include the opening cysteine and the closing phenylalanine or tryptophan. Each record gives: J gene, V gene, D gene, CDR3 protein. The D gene is left open where the match is weak.

j_gene: TRBJ2-5
v_gene: TRBV7-2
d_gene: -
CDR3aa: CASSLVEVLVGQYF

j_gene: TRBJ1-6
v_gene: TRBV27
d_gene: -
CDR3aa: CASSPKGGSPLHF

j_gene: TRBJ2-5
v_gene: TRBV9
d_gene: -
CDR3aa: CASSVGARQAGETQYF

j_gene: TRBJ1-4
v_gene: TRBV27
d_gene: -
CDR3aa: CASRSLDATNEKLFF

j_gene: TRBJ1-6
v_gene: TRBV2
d_gene: -
CDR3aa: CASNQDSGFLTLHF

j_gene: TRBJ1-2
v_gene: TRBV7-9
d_gene: TRBD1
CDR3aa: CASSPQGGQNYGYTF

j_gene: TRBJ2-7
v_gene: TRBV3-1/TRBV3-2
d_gene: TRBD2
CDR3aa: CASRPGAGDEQYF

j_gene: TRBJ2-6
v_gene: TRBV27
d_gene: -
CDR3aa: CASSLGLTSGANVLTF

j_gene: TRBJ2-1
v_gene: TRBV3-1/TRBV3-2
d_gene: TRBD1
CDR3aa: CASSQTPGQELSYNEQFF

j_gene: TRBJ2-3
v_gene: TRBV7-8
d_gene: -
CDR3aa: CASSLKQDRSSTDTQYF

j_gene: TRBJ1-2
v_gene: TRBV6-2/TRBV6-3
d_gene: -
CDR3aa: CASSYGTWGYTF

j_gene: TRBJ2-1
v_gene: TRBV30
d_gene: TRBD2
CDR3aa: CAWSATSGSYGEQFF

j_gene: TRBJ1-2
v_gene: TRBV5-5
d_gene: -
CDR3aa: CASSLAVTYGYTF

j_gene: TRBJ2-7
v_gene: TRBV5-1
d_gene: -
CDR3aa: CASSSTGSGNSYEQYF

j_gene: TRBJ1-1
v_gene: TRBV6-1
d_gene: -
CDR3aa: CASSESKGRMLTEAFF

j_gene: TRBJ1-5
v_gene: TRBV7-2
d_gene: -
CDR3aa: CASSFVGGISNQPQHF

j_gene: TRBJ2-1
v_gene: TRBV7-9
d_gene: -
CDR3aa: CASSSGGNYNEQFF

j_gene: TRBJ2-7
v_gene: TRBV6-2/TRBV6-3
d_gene: -
CDR3aa: CASSYGRLVYLPSYEQYF

j_gene: TRBJ1-2
v_gene: TRBV27
d_gene: -
CDR3aa: CASSFWGNYGYTF

j_gene: TRBJ1-2
v_gene: TRBV19
d_gene: -
CDR3aa: CASSIMARKIYGYTF

j_gene: TRBJ2-3
v_gene: TRBV5-1
d_gene: TRBD1
CDR3aa: CASRKQGTTNADTQYF

j_gene: TRBJ1-4
v_gene: TRBV12-3/TRBV12-4
d_gene: -
CDR3aa: CASSAGLQEKLFF

j_gene: TRBJ1-2
v_gene: TRBV7-3
d_gene: -
CDR3aa: CASSPQPSVGRATSGYTF

j_gene: TRBJ2-7
v_gene: TRBV6-5
d_gene: TRBD1
CDR3aa: CASRLDRATYEQYF

j_gene: TRBJ1-3
v_gene: TRBV14
d_gene: -
CDR3aa: CASSQDAGLSGNTIYF

j_gene: TRBJ2-1
v_gene: TRBV6-6
d_gene: -
CDR3aa: CASSYGSSYNEQFF

j_gene: TRBJ1-5
v_gene: TRBV28
d_gene: -
CDR3aa: CATRVGGPGQPQHF

j_gene: TRBJ1-1
v_gene: TRBV6-5
d_gene: -
CDR3aa: CASKEGLGEAFF

j_gene: TRBJ2-6
v_gene: TRBV27
d_gene: -
CDR3aa: CASSLYPGQSGANVLTF

j_gene: TRBJ2-7
v_gene: TRBV4-1
d_gene: TRBD1
CDR3aa: CASSRQGDYEQYF

j_gene: TRBJ2-3
v_gene: TRBV7-9
d_gene: -
CDR3aa: CASSLGATSSTDTQYF

j_gene: TRBJ2-3
v_gene: TRBV7-6
d_gene: TRBD2
CDR3aa: CASSSGLAGGPADTQYF

j_gene: TRBJ2-1
v_gene: TRBV7-9
d_gene: -
CDR3aa: CASSPGLTNEQFF